This is a list of T cell receptor beta chains from one sample in a study of human T cells and chemical hapten exposure. MiXCR, applied by TCRdb to the RACE reads, yields one record per CDR3 protein. Of roughly 190,000 distinct CDR3 sequences listed, 20% to 25% were seen once; the top ten hold about 6.7%. The specimen was whole blood, collected in connection with sensitization to the hapten diphenylcyclopropenone (DPC). These receptors all come from a woman between 45 and 60 years old with alopecia areata. Some clones in this sample may be carry-over from other donors' samples. CDR3s include the opening cysteine and the closing phenylalanine or tryptophan. A D gene is named only where the DNA matches it firmly. Part of the rows lack a size; the others show once, few, many or a class for expanded clones.

CDR3: CASSTTGDYGYTF
DNA: TGCGCCAGCAGTACCACAGGGGACTATGGCTACACCTTC
length: 13
J: TRBJ1-2
V: TRBV10-2
size: few
D: TRBD1

CDR3: CASSDLRQAGGDYGYTF
DNA: TGTGCCAGCAGCGATCTTCGACAGGCAGGCGGCGACTATGGCTACACCTTC
length: 17
J: TRBJ1-2
V: TRBV9
size: few
D: NA

CDR3: CASSLVTGGVETQYF
DNA: TGTGCCAGCAGCTTAGTGACGGGAGGGGTGGAGACCCAGTACTTC
length: 15
J: TRBJ2-5
V: TRBV11-2
size: NA
D: TRBD2

CDR3: CASSRDDSTNEKLFF
DNA: TGTGCCAGCAGTCGGGACGATTCAACTAATGAAAAACTGTTTTTT
length: 15
J: TRBJ1-4
V: TRBV5-5
size: NA
D: NA

CDR3: CASSLGLAGAPETQYF
DNA: TGCGCCAGCAGCTTGGGACTAGCGGGAGCCCCAGAGACCCAGTACTTC
length: 16
J: TRBJ2-5
V: TRBV5-1
size: few
D: TRBD2

CDR3: CASSVRLDNSGNTIYF
DNA: TGTGCCAGCAGTGTCCGACTTGACAACTCTGGAAACACCATATATTTT
length: 16
J: TRBJ1-3
V: TRBV6-6
size: NA
D: NA

CDR3: CASSRGTEETQYF
DNA: TGCGCCAGCAGCCGGGGGACAGAAGAGACCCAGTACTTC
length: 13
J: TRBJ2-5
V: TRBV5-1
size: few
D: NA

CDR3: CAGGRDRTTDTQYF
DNA: TGTGCCGGGGGGCGGGACAGGACAACAGATACGCAGTATTTT
length: 14
J: TRBJ2-3
V: TRBV2
size: many
D: TRBD1

CDR3: CASSREGARQPQHF
DNA: TGTGCCAGCAGCCGAGAGGGGGCGCGTCAGCCCCAGCATTTT
length: 14
J: TRBJ1-5
V: TRBV12-3/TRBV12-4
size: few
D: TRBD1

CDR3: CASRISGRGEQFF
DNA: TGTGCCAGCAGAATTAGCGGGAGGGGAGAGCAGTTCTTC
length: 13
J: TRBJ2-1
V: TRBV11-1
size: few
D: TRBD2

CDR3: CSVGRQGEQFF
DNA: TGCAGCGTTGGCAGACAGGGTGAGCAGTTCTTC
length: 11
J: TRBJ2-1
V: TRBV29-1
size: few
D: TRBD1

CDR3: CASSGGPDGIQYF
DNA: TGCGCCAGCAGCGGGGGACCCGACGGCATTCAGTACTTC
length: 13
J: TRBJ2-4
V: TRBV5-1
size: few
D: NA

CDR3: CASSPGQKLPRGYTF
DNA: TGTGCCAGCAGCCCGGGACAGAAGCTTCCACGGGGCTACACCTTC
length: 15
J: TRBJ1-2
V: TRBV7-9
size: few
D: TRBD1

CDR3: CSGGVGTGELFF
DNA: TGCAGCGGTGGGGTAGGCACCGGGGAGCTGTTTTTT
length: 12
J: TRBJ2-2
V: TRBV29-1
size: NA
D: NA

CDR3: CATSDLGATQYF
DNA: TGTGCCACCAGTGATTTGGGCGCGACCCAGTACTTC
length: 12
J: TRBJ2-5
V: TRBV24-1
size: few
D: NA